This T cell receptor beta chain was retrieved from a study of shared clonotypes between healthy human individuals. Study information: Each donor contributed plates that comprised three CD4 naive, three CD4 memory, two CD8 naive and one CD8 memory.

CD4+ cells yielded CD45RA+ naive and CD45RA-negative memory subsets. General study points: For naive CD4 cells, approximately 4.8% of clonotypes were shared across several donors. Blood was the only sampled material, and tissue repertoires likely differ.

Trimming took 4 bases from V and 0 from J, leaving 13 bases between them. The germline gives CDR1 SGHNT, CDR2 YYREEE (reference sequence). This CDR3 is built from 16 residues. TCRdb's copy holds only in-frame clones and misses some; the assay was immunoSEQ multiplex PCR. The sample consists of some 2.3 million clones, 85% to 95% of them appearing once. With regard to this clone: Its antigen is not known.

J is TRBJ2-2 and V is TRBV5-4; D is possibly TRBD2 (6 bases). The receptor was derived from a man between 18 and 29 years old in good health. Some clones in this sample may be carry-over from other donors' samples. The specimen was naive CD4+ T cells from PBMCs. Specified subset: CD45RA+ positively selected. CDR3: CASSQIAASNTGELFF. CDR3 nucleotides: TGTGCCAGCAGCCAAATAGCGGCCTCGAACACCGGGGAGCTGTTTTTT.